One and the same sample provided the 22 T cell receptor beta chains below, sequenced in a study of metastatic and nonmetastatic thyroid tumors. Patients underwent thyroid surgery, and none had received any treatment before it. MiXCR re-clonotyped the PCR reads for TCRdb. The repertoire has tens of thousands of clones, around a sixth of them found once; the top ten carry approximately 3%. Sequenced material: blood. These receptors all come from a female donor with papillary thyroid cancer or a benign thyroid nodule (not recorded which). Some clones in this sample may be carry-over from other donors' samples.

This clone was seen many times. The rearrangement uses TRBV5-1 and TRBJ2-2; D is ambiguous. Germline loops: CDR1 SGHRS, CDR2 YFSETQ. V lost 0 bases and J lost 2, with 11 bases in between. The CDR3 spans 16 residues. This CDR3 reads CASSLVGLDNTGELFF. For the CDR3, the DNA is TGCGCCAGCAGCTTGGTAGGGCTAGATAACACCGGGGAGCTGTTTTTT.

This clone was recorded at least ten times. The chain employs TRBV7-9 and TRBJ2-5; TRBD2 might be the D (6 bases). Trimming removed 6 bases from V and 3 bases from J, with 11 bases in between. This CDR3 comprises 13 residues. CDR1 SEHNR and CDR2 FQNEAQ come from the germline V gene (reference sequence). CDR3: CASSRSGKETQYF. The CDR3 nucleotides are TGTGCCAGCAGTCGTAGCGGAAAAGAGACCCAGTACTTC.

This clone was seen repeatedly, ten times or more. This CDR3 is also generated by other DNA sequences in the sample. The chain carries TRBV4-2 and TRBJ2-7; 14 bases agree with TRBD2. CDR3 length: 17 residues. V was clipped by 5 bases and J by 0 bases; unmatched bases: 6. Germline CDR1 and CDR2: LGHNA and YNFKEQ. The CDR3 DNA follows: TGTGCCAGCAGCAAGGGACTAGCGGGAGCCAGCTCCTACGAGCAGTACTTC. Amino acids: CASSKGLAGASSYEQYF.

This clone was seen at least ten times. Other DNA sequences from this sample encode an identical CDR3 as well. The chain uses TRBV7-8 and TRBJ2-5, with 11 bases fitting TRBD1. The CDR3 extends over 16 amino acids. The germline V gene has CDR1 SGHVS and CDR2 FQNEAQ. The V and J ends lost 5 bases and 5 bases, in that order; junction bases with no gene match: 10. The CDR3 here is CASSRTGTGGLETQYF. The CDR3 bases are TGTGCCAGCAGCCGAACCGGGACAGGGGGTTTGGAGACCCAGTACTTC.

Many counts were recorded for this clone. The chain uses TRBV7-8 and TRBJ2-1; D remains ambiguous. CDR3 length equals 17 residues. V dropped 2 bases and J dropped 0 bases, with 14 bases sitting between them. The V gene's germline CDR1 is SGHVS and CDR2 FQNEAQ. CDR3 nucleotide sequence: TGTGCCAGCAGCTTACTTCCAGCGTACAGCTCCTACAATGAGCAGTTCTTC. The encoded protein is CASSLLPAYSSYNEQFF. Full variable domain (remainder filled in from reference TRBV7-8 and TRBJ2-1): GAGVSQSPRYKVAKRGQDVALRCDPISGHVSLFWYQQALGQGPEFLTYFQNEAQLDKSGLPSDRFFAERPEGSVSTLKIQRTQQEDSAVYLCASSLLPAYSSYNEQFFGPGTRLTVL.

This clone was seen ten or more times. The CDR3 coding sequence is TGTGCCAGCAGCTTAGTAACTAGCGGGATCGGTGAGCAGTTCTTC. Residues: CASSLVTSGIGEQFF. V usage is TRBV11-3 and J usage is TRBJ2-1, with 10 bases aligning to TRBD2. V trimming: 1 base; J trimming: 9 bases; junction bases outside the gene matches: 6. Germline V gene sequence: CDR1 SGHNT, CDR2 YENEEA. The CDR3 runs to 15 residues. The full variable domain, completed using reference TRBV11-3 and TRBJ2-1, is EAGVVQSPRYKIIEKKQPVAFWCNPISGHNTLYWYLQNLGQGPELLIRYENEEAVDDSQLPKDRFSAERLKGVDSTLKIQPAELGDSAVYLCASSLVTSGIGEQFFGPGTRLTVL.

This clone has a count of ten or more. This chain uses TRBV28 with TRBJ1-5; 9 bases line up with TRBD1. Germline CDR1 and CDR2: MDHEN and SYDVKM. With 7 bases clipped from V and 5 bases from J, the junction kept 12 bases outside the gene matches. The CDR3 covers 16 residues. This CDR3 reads CASISTGQGFDQPQHF. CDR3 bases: TGTGCCAGCATATCTACGGGACAGGGTTTCGATCAGCCCCAGCATTTT. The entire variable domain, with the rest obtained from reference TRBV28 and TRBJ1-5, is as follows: DVKVTQSSRYLVKRTGEKVFLECVQDMDHENMFWYRQDPGLGLRLIYFSYDVKMKEKGDIPEGYSVSREKKERFSLILESASTNQTSMYLCASISTGQGFDQPQHFGDGTRLSIL.

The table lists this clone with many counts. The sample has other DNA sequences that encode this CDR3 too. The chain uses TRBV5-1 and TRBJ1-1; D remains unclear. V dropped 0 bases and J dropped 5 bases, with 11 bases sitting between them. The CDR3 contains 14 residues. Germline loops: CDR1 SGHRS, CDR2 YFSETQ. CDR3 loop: CASSLGGLGTEAFF. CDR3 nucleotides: TGCGCCAGCAGCTTGGGAGGGCTGGGGACTGAAGCTTTCTTT.

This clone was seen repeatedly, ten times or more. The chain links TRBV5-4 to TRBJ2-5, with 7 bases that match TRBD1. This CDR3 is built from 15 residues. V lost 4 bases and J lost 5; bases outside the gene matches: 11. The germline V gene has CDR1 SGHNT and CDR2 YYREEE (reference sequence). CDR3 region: CASSPGAQGEETQYF. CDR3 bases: TGTGCCAGCAGCCCCGGGGCTCAGGGGGAGGAGACCCAGTACTTC. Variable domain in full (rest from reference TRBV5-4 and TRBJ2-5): ETGVTQSPTHLIKTRGQQVTLRCSSQSGHNTVSWYQQALGQGPQFIFQYYREEENGRGNFPPRFSGLQFPNYSSELNVNALELDDSALYLCASSPGAQGEETQYFGPGTRLLVL.

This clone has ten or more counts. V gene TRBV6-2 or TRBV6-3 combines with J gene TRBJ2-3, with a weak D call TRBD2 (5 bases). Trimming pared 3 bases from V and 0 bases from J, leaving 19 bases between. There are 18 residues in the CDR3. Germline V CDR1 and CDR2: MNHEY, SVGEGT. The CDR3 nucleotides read TGTGCCAGCAGTTATAGCATCGTGGGAGTCCCGAGCACAGATACGCAGTATTTT. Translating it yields CASSYSIVGVPSTDTQYF.

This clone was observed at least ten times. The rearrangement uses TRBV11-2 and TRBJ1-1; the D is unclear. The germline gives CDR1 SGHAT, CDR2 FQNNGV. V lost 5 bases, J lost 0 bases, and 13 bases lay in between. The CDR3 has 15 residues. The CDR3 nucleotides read TGTGCCAGCAGCACCCCCGGCGGTTTGAACACTGAAGCTTTCTTT. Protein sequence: CASSTPGGLNTEAFF.

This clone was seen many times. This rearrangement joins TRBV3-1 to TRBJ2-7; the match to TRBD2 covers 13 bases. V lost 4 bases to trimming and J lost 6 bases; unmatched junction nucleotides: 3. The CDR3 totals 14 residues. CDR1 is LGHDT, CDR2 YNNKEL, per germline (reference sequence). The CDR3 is CASSLTSGRPEQYF. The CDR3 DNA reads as TGTGCCAGCAGCCTGACTAGCGGGAGGCCCGAGCAGTACTTC.

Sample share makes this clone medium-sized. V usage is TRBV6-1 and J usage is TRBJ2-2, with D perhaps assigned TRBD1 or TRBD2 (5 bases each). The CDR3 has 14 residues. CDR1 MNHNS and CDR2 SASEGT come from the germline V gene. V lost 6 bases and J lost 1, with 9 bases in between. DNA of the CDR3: TGTGCCAGCAGGTGGGACCTGAACACCGGGGAGCTGTTTTTT. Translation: CASRWDLNTGELFF.

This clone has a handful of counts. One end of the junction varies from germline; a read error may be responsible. CDR3 region: CASRNSEENTDTQYF. For the CDR3, the DNA is TGTGCCAGCAGAAACAGTGAAGAGAACACAGATACACAGTATTTT. The chain recombines TRBV12-3 or TRBV12-4 with TRBJ2-3; D is uncertain. The CDR3 loop spans 15 amino acids.

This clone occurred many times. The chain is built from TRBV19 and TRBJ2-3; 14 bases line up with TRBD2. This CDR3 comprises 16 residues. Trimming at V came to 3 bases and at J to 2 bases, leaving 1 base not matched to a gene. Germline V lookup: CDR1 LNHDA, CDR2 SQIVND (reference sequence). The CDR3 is CASSMGLAGATDTQYF. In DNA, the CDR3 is TGTGCCAGTAGTATGGGACTAGCGGGAGCCACAGATACGCAGTATTTT. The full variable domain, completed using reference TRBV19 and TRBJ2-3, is DGGITQSPKYLFRKEGQNVTLSCEQNLNHDAMYWYRQDPGQGLRLIYYSQIVNDFQKGDIAEGYSVSREKKESFPLTVTSAQKNPTAFYLCASSMGLAGATDTQYFGPGTRLTVL.

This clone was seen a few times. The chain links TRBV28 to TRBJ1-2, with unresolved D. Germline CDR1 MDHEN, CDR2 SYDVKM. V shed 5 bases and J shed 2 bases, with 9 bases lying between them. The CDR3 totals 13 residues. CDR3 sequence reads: CASSESPNYGYTF. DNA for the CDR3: TGTGCCAGCAGTGAGTCCCCCAACTATGGCTACACCTTC.

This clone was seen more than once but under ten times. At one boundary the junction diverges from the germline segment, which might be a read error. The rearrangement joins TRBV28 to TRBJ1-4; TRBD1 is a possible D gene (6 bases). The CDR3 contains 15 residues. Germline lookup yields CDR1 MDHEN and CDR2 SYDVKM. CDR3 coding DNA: TGTGCCAGCATTTTATCGGGGGGCGGGAATGAAAAACTGTTTTTT. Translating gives CASILSGGGNEKLFF.

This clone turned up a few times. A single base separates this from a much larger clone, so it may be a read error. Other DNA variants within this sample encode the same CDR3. The CDR3 loop is CASRPGSKETQYF. The CDR3, as DNA: TGTGCCAGTAGACCCGGGTCAAAGGAAACCCAGTACTTC. J is TRBJ2-5 and V is TRBV19, with D unclear. V was pared by 6 bases and J by 8 bases, with 16 bases between. This CDR3 has 13 amino acids. Germline-derived CDR1 and CDR2 are LNHDA and SQIVND (reference sequence).

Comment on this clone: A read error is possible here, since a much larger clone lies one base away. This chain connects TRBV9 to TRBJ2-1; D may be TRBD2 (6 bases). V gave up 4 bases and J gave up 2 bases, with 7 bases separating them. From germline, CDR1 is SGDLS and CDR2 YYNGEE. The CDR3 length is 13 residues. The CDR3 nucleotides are TGTGCCAGCAGCCGGGGGACCTACAATGAGCAGTTCTTC. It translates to CASSRGTYNEQFF.

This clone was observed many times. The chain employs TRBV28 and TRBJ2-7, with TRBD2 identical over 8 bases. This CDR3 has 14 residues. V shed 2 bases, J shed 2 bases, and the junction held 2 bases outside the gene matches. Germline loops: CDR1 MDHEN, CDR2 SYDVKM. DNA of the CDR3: TGTGCCAGCAGTTTACTAGCGGGCCCCTACGAGCAGTACTTC. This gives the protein CASSLLAGPYEQYF.

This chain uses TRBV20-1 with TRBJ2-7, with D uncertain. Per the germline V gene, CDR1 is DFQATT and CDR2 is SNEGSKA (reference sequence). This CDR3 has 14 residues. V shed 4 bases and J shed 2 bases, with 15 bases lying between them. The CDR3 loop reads CSAIVPTVPYEQYF. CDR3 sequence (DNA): TGCAGTGCTATAGTTCCTACAGTCCCCTACGAGCAGTACTTC.

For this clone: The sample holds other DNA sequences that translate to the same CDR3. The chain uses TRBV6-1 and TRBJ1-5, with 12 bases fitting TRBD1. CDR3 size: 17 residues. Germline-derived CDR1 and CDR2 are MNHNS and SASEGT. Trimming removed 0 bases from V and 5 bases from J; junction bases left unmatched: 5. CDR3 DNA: TGTGCCAGCAGTGAAGCGGGACAGGGGGCTCGTTATCAGCCCCAGCATTTT. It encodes CASSEAGQGARYQPQHF.